The rows below give T cell receptor beta chains drawn from one sample of a study of T cells in Graves' hyperthyroidism and ophthalmopathy. TCRdb re-analysed the multiplex PCR reads in MiXCR, keeping a single row per CDR3 protein. The sample lists around 540,000 distinct CDR3 sequences, approximately 44% seen once, with about 8.2% in the top ten. Specimen: peripheral blood or thyroid tissue (not recorded which). All receptors come from a woman aged 18-29 years with Graves' hyperthyroidism. CDR3s include the opening cysteine and the closing phenylalanine or tryptophan. The order of the fields is CDR3 protein, V gene, J gene.

CDR3: CASSVDSGVAFF
V: TRBV9
J: TRBJ1-1

CDR3: CASSTGDGANVLTF
V: TRBV19
J: TRBJ2-6

CDR3: CASSSLDRANAGELFF
V: TRBV7-2
J: TRBJ2-2

CDR3: CAITWGQGPNTEAFF
V: TRBV10-3
J: TRBJ1-1

CDR3: CASSLAPSGRRETQYF
V: TRBV5-1
J: TRBJ2-5

CDR3: CASSARTGYNQPQHF
V: TRBV3-1
J: TRBJ1-5

CDR3: CASSLFGVQETQHF
V: TRBV7-9
J: TRBJ1-5

CDR3: CASSHRRGDREQYF
V: TRBV6-5
J: TRBJ2-7

CDR3: CSVIMGTGNTIYF
V: TRBV29-1
J: TRBJ1-3

CDR3: CASSPMGGMNTEAFF
V: TRBV9
J: TRBJ1-1

CDR3: CASSAAVGTEAFF
V: TRBV7-6
J: TRBJ1-1

CDR3: CASSVDPGAHRPYYGYTF
V: TRBV9
J: TRBJ1-2

CDR3: CASTQGRADYTF
V: TRBV2
J: TRBJ1-2

CDR3: CSAEDRGRSNYGYTF
V: TRBV29-1
J: TRBJ1-2

CDR3: CATKFGGSSNTGELFF
V: TRBV15
J: TRBJ2-2

CDR3: CASSLGYRNQPQHF
V: TRBV12-3/TRBV12-4
J: TRBJ1-5

CDR3: CATSDWRGDGYTF
V: TRBV24-1
J: TRBJ1-2

CDR3: CASSLPSGRATTQYF
V: TRBV7-9
J: TRBJ2-5

CDR3: CATSDGRTGTEAFF
V: TRBV24-1
J: TRBJ1-1

CDR3: CASSLGGLAGEQYF
V: TRBV7-9
J: TRBJ2-7

CDR3: CATSDSILAGELFF
V: TRBV12-3/TRBV12-4
J: TRBJ2-2

CDR3: CATRSTIAGQETQYF
V: TRBV15
J: TRBJ2-5

CDR3: CATSLTGNTDTQYF
V: TRBV24-1
J: TRBJ2-3

CDR3: CASSYRDGYGYTF
V: TRBV2
J: TRBJ1-2

CDR3: CASSLEDNTCDTEAFF
V: TRBV7-9
J: TRBJ1-1

CDR3: CASSRGTNTGELFF
V: TRBV19
J: TRBJ2-2

CDR3: CATSDLYEQYF
V: TRBV24-1
J: TRBJ2-7

CDR3: CASSLLTGRNEQYF
V: TRBV11-2
J: TRBJ2-7

CDR3: CASSYHGGSGANVLTF
V: TRBV2
J: TRBJ2-6

CDR3: CASSSLERANHEQYF
V: TRBV2
J: TRBJ2-7

CDR3: CAISEGLGGNQPQHF
V: TRBV10-3
J: TRBJ1-5

CDR3: CASSISGTGGGEKLFF
V: TRBV7-9
J: TRBJ1-4

CDR3: CAISVSGGNQPQHF
V: TRBV10-3
J: TRBJ1-5

CDR3: CASRETGADIHLHF
V: TRBV2
J: TRBJ1-6

CDR3: CASSLARLAGTNEQYF
V: TRBV7-4
J: TRBJ2-7

CDR3: CASRGDQETQYF
V: TRBV2
J: TRBJ2-5

CDR3: CASSLDREEPQHF
V: TRBV6-5
J: TRBJ1-5

CDR3: CSKDLNEKLFF
V: TRBV29-1
J: TRBJ1-4

CDR3: CASVGDTGVWANVLTF
V: TRBV2
J: TRBJ2-6

CDR3: CASSQDSEYF
V: TRBV7-2
J: TRBJ2-4

CDR3: CASSFPTEDQETQYF
V: TRBV5-4
J: TRBJ2-5

CDR3: CASSARDSFYGYTF
V: TRBV9
J: TRBJ1-2

CDR3: CASSEVGQPQHF
V: TRBV2
J: TRBJ1-5

CDR3: CASSSEGTQYF
V: TRBV12-3/TRBV12-4
J: TRBJ2-5

CDR3: CASSTGLNSPLHF
V: TRBV21-1
J: TRBJ1-6

CDR3: CATSDTFGDNQPQHF
V: TRBV24-1
J: TRBJ1-5

CDR3: CASSYQGRNSYYGYTF
V: TRBV7-2
J: TRBJ1-2